This entry lists 9 T cell receptor beta chains sequenced from one sample in a study of T cell responses to AZD1222 COVID-19 vaccine. Assay used: immunoSEQ multiplex PCR; TCRdb lists only in-frame clones, some missing. The table lists 110,000 to 150,000 clones, just under 95% of them singletons, with about 1.5% in the top ten. Sample: peripheral blood, taken on day 0 of AZD1222 vaccination. The receptors were sampled from an adult in good health.

The rearrangement joins TRBV10-3 to TRBJ1-3; D uncertain. The CDR3 length is 14 residues. Trimming cost V 4 bases and J 0 bases, with 7 bases left between them. CDR1 and CDR2 from the germline V gene are ENHRY and SYGVKD. The CDR3 sequence is CAISGTSSGNTIYF. The CDR3 region has the DNA TGTGCCATCAGTGGGACCAGCTCTGGAAACACCATATATTTT.

This rearrangement joins TRBV12-3 or TRBV12-4 to TRBJ1-3; D is undetermined. The length of the CDR3 is 13 residues. V lost 2 bases and J lost 6, with 8 bases in between. The CDR3 DNA is TGTGCCAGCAGTTTAATCCCTGCAAACACCATATATTTT. It is translated as CASSLIPANTIYF.

The chain is built from TRBV19 and TRBJ1-1, with D perhaps matching TRBD1 (6 bases). CDR3 size: 16 residues. V was cut by 2 bases and J by 4 bases, with 17 bases left in between. Looked up from germline, CDR1 is LNHDA and CDR2 is SQIVND (reference sequence). The CDR3 DNA reads as TGTGCCAGTAGTATAATAGCGGGGGCGGGGCCCACTGAAGCTTTCTTT. Amino acids: CASSIIAGAGPTEAFF.

This chain connects TRBV5-4 to TRBJ1-2; D is unclear. Trimming cost V 3 bases and J 4 bases, with 10 bases left between them. Germline CDR1 is SGHNT and CDR2 is YYREEE (reference sequence). The CDR3 contains 13 residues. CDR3 DNA: TGTGCCAGCAGCTCCACAGCGACCTATGGCTACACCTTC. Translation gives CASSSTATYGYTF.

V usage is TRBV5-1 and J usage is TRBJ2-4; perhaps TRBD2 as D (5 bases). Germline V gives CDR1 SGHRS, CDR2 YFSETQ. Trimming shortened V by 2 bases and J by 2 bases, and 14 bases separated the two germline ends. The CDR3 contains 16 residues. The CDR3 loop is CASSFFPRGSKNIQYF. CDR3 bases: TGCGCCAGCAGCTTCTTTCCGAGAGGGTCCAAAAACATTCAGTACTTC.

CDR3 residues: CASSQVRGSLNSPLHF. DNA for the CDR3: TGCGCCAGCAGCCAAGTTCGTGGCAGCCTAAATTCACCCCTCCACTTT. This chain joins TRBV4-1 and TRBJ1-6, with unresolved D. Trimming removed 1 base at V and 7 bases at J, with 14 bases between. The CDR3 totals 16 residues. CDR1 is MGHRA and CDR2 is YSYEKL in the germline V gene.

This chain links TRBV9 with TRBJ2-7, with 7 bases aligning to TRBD2. Germline V gives CDR1 SGDLS, CDR2 YYNGEE. The CDR3 is made up of 14 amino acids. Unmatched junction bases numbered 3, after V lost 3 bases and J lost 0 bases. CDR3 protein: CASSARDYSYEQYF. The DNA for the CDR3 is TGTGCCAGCAGCGCCCGGGACTACTCCTACGAGCAGTACTTC.

This chain links TRBV5-5 with TRBJ2-5, with D possibly TRBD2 on 6 matching bases. CDR1 is SGHKS and CDR2 is YYEKEE in the germline V gene (reference sequence). The V gene lost 2 bases and the J gene lost 0 bases, with 8 bases spanning the gap. CDR3 length: 14 residues. The CDR3 sequence: CASSLGGYQETQYF. DNA for the CDR3: TGTGCCAGCAGCTTAGGAGGGTACCAAGAGACCCAGTACTTC.

V usage is TRBV5-1 and J usage is TRBJ1-2; possibly TRBD1 for D (5 bases). The CDR3 covers 15 residues. V lost 4 bases, J lost 0 bases, and 13 bases lay in between. The germline gives CDR1 SGHRS, CDR2 YFSETQ. The DNA of the CDR3 is TGCGCCAGCAGCGGTTACAGGTCTTCTAACTATGGCTACACCTTC. Its translation is CASSGYRSSNYGYTF.